The 30 T cell receptor beta chains below were found in one sample sequenced in a study of cytomegalovirus exposure and HLA in healthy donors. PCR employed 60 Vbeta and 13 Jbeta primers. The protocol was immunoSEQ multiplex PCR, while the TCRdb copy is restricted to in-frame clones and leaves out a portion. Here the sample table reports more than 110,000 clones. The sequencing input was PBMCs. The receptor set was obtained from a man aged 35-49 years in good health and CMV-seronegative.

The rearrangement joins TRBV2 to TRBJ2-3; unclear D gene. Germline lookup yields CDR1 SNHLY and CDR2 FYNNEI. CDR3 length equals 13 residues. V was shortened by 4 bases and J by 3 bases, with 8 bases between the two germline ends. In DNA, the CDR3 is TGTGCCAGCAGTGCTTCGAGGACAGATACGCAGTATTTT. Its protein is CASSASRTDTQYF.

The chain recombines TRBV28 with TRBJ2-7, with no clear D. The germline gives CDR1 MDHEN, CDR2 SYDVKM. CDR3 length equals 11 residues. Trimming removed 4 bases at V and 3 bases at J, with 4 bases between. In nucleotides, the CDR3 is TGTGCCAGCAGTTCCCTCTACGAGCAGTACTTC. This translates into CASSSLYEQYF.

The chain employs TRBV7-6 and TRBJ2-1; 11 positions agree with TRBD2. J was trimmed by 9 bases and V by 3 bases; bases with no gene match: 10. The germline V gene encodes CDR1 SGHVS and CDR2 FNYEAQ. This CDR3 comprises 16 residues. CDR3 region: CASSLGTSGASVEQFF. The CDR3 DNA reads TGTGCCAGCAGCTTGGGGACTAGCGGAGCATCCGTTGAGCAGTTCTTC.

CDR3 protein: CASRPGLADTDTQYF. The DNA for the CDR3 is TGTGCCAGTAGACCGGGACTAGCGGACACAGATACGCAGTATTTT. The rearrangement joins TRBV19 to TRBJ2-3, with TRBD2 matching 11 bases. Germline V CDR1 and CDR2: LNHDA, SQIVND (reference sequence). The CDR3 is 15 residues long. V was pared by 6 bases and J by 2 bases, with 4 bases of the junction left unmatched. Filled out from reference TRBV19 and TRBJ2-3, the complete variable domain reads DGGITQSPKYLFRKEGQNVTLSCEQNLNHDAMYWYRQDPGQGLRLIYYSQIVNDFQKGDIAEGYSVSREKKESFPLTVTSAQKNPTAFYLCASRPGLADTDTQYFGPGTRLTVL.

The chain employs TRBV7-2 and TRBJ2-7; no clear D. The CDR3 extends over 12 amino acids. The V gene's germline CDR1 is SGHTA and CDR2 FQGNSA. The V gene lost 4 bases and the J gene lost 5 bases, with 9 bases spanning the gap. CDR3 nucleotide sequence: TGTGCCAGCAGCTCGGTACCCCACGAGCAGTACTTC. This encodes CASSSVPHEQYF.

The chain has TRBV6-1 and TRBJ2-7; D is undetermined. Germline CDR1 MNHNS, CDR2 SASEGT. The CDR3 runs to 11 residues. V was clipped by 5 bases and J by 5 bases, with 7 bases between them. The CDR3 DNA is TGTGCCAGCAGTAGAGGTCACGAGCAGTACTTC. It yields the protein CASSRGHEQYF.

This chain uses TRBV7-3 with TRBJ2-1; D is unclear. V was shortened by 0 bases and J by 3 bases, with 3 bases between the two germline ends. The germline V gene encodes CDR1 SGHTA and CDR2 FQGTGA. The CDR3 runs to 13 residues. CDR3 residues: CASSLTSYNEQFF. CDR3 nucleotides: TGTGCCAGCAGCTTAACTAGCTACAATGAGCAGTTCTTC.

V and J are TRBV4-2 and TRBJ1-3; tentatively, D is TRBD1 (6 bases). The V and J ends lost 0 bases and 0 bases respectively, with 12 bases between them. Per the germline V gene, CDR1 is LGHNA and CDR2 is YNFKEQ. The CDR3 totals 17 residues. The CDR3 region is CASSQDPRGSSGNTIYF. DNA of the CDR3: TGTGCCAGCAGCCAAGACCCGAGGGGGAGCTCTGGAAACACCATATATTTT.

The V call is TRBV28, the J call TRBJ1-2; no clear D gene. The V gene lost 6 bases and the J gene lost 4 bases, with 9 bases spanning the gap. The CDR3 has 12 residues. From germline, CDR1 is MDHEN and CDR2 SYDVKM. CDR3: CASSGYSYGYTF. As DNA, the CDR3 is TGTGCCAGCAGCGGGTATTCCTATGGCTACACCTTC.

The rearrangement links TRBV7-2 to TRBJ2-2; D unclear. The CDR3 totals 14 residues. Germline CDR1 reads SGHTA; CDR2 reads FQGNSA. V lost 3 bases to trimming and J lost 4 bases, with 9 bases between them. The CDR3 coding sequence is TGTGCCAGCAGCTTCACTACTATCACCGGGGAGCTGTTTTTT. This sequence encodes CASSFTTITGELFF.

The rearrangement uses TRBV6-5 and TRBJ2-7; 9 bases fit TRBD1. The CDR3 spans 14 residues. Germline V gene sequence: CDR1 MNHEY, CDR2 SVGAGI. V lost 6 bases, J lost 2 bases, and 5 bases stayed unmatched. The CDR3 is CASRWTGAPYEQYF. In nucleotides, the CDR3 is TGTGCCAGCAGGTGGACAGGGGCCCCCTACGAGCAGTACTTC.

The V and J genes are TRBV7-8 and TRBJ2-5; a weak D match, TRBD1 (6 bases). The germline gives CDR1 SGHVS, CDR2 FQNEAQ. Trimming shortened V by 4 bases and J by 7 bases, and 13 bases separated the two germline ends. The CDR3 loop spans 13 amino acids. The CDR3, as DNA: TGTGCCAGCAGCTGGGACATGGCCGGGACCCAGTACTTC. Encoded protein: CASSWDMAGTQYF. Full variable domain (missing parts from reference TRBV7-8 and TRBJ2-5): GAGVSQSPRYKVAKRGQDVALRCDPISGHVSLFWYQQALGQGPEFLTYFQNEAQLDKSGLPSDRFFAERPEGSVSTLKIQRTQQEDSAVYLCASSWDMAGTQYFGPGTRLLVL.

The chain combines TRBV5-1 with TRBJ2-3; a weak D match, TRBD2 (5 bases). This CDR3 has 14 residues. The V end was cut by 2 bases, the J end by 5 bases, with 12 bases between. Germline V CDR1 and CDR2: SGHRS, YFSETQ. The CDR3 is CASSLSDAGDTQYF. The CDR3 DNA reads as TGCGCCAGCAGCTTAAGTGATGCGGGAGATACGCAGTATTTT.

The chain is built from TRBV6-6 and TRBJ1-1, with D tentatively TRBD1 (5 bases). Between the trimmed V and J ends, which lost 7 bases and 5 bases, there was a span of 8 bases. The CDR3 extends over 11 amino acids. Germline CDR1 MNHNY, CDR2 SVGAGI (reference sequence). CDR3 bases: TGTGCCAGCAAGAACAGGACTGAAGCTTTCTTT. Protein: CASKNRTEAFF.

The chain couples TRBV7-6 to TRBJ1-1, with no clear D. V was cut by 6 bases and J by 2 bases, with 10 bases left in between. The CDR3 runs to 13 residues. CDR1 is SGHVS, CDR2 FNYEAQ, per germline. CDR3 sequence reads: CASRLNRNTEAFF. CDR3 DNA: TGTGCCAGCAGACTTAACAGAAACACTGAAGCTTTCTTT.

The V gene is TRBV5-1, the J gene TRBJ1-1, with no clear D. V lost 9 bases to trimming and J lost 1 base, with 16 bases between them. This CDR3 contains 14 residues. Germline values: CDR1 SGHRS, CDR2 YFSETQ. The CDR3 reads CATLPPSQNTEAFF. The CDR3 region has the DNA TGCGCCACCCTACCACCCTCTCAGAACACTGAAGCTTTCTTT.

This rearrangement joins TRBV7-9 to TRBJ2-4; 9 bases fit TRBD1. This CDR3 has 15 amino acids. V shed 5 bases and J 1 base; nucleotides not matched to a gene: 3. Germline values: CDR1 SEHNR, CDR2 FQNEAQ (reference sequence). CDR3 bases: TGTGCCAGCAGCCGACAGGGGGACGCCAAAAACATTCAGTACTTC. It translates to CASSRQGDAKNIQYF.

The chain carries TRBV18 and TRBJ2-7, with a possible D match to TRBD2 (6 bases). Germline CDR1 is KGHSH and CDR2 is LQKENI. V lost 3 bases and J lost 3, with 12 bases in between. The CDR3 totals 14 residues. CDR3 region: CASSPRDSYYEQYF. As DNA, the CDR3 is TGTGCCAGCTCACCCCGGGACTCTTACTACGAGCAGTACTTC.

The chain has TRBV9 and TRBJ2-3; 8 nucleotides align to TRBD1. Germline values: CDR1 SGDLS, CDR2 YYNGEE. The junction had 11 bases not matched to a gene; V was cut back by 3 bases and J by 2 bases. CDR3 length: 17 amino acids. CDR3: CASSASDRVKLTDTQYF. The DNA for the CDR3 is TGTGCCAGCAGCGCCTCGGACAGGGTGAAACTCACAGATACGCAGTATTTT.

V is TRBV7-8 and J is TRBJ1-1; TRBD1 is a possible D gene (5 bases). From germline, CDR1 is SGHVS and CDR2 FQNEAQ. This CDR3 is built from 11 residues. Deletions cut 4 bases from V and 6 bases from J, with 6 bases between. The CDR3 region has the DNA TGTGCCAGCAGCTGGGACTCTGAAGCTTTCTTT. It specifies CASSWDSEAFF.

J is TRBJ2-2 and V is TRBV28, with D perhaps matching TRBD1 (6 bases). Germline V CDR1 and CDR2: MDHEN, SYDVKM. V lost 5 bases and J lost 4, with 17 bases in between. The CDR3 sequence is 16 residues long. The CDR3 nucleotides are TGTGCCAGCAGTGGTTTGGGGGCGCAGGGCACCGGGGAGCTGTTTTTT. It codes for CASSGLGAQGTGELFF.

The chain links TRBV4-3 to TRBJ2-3; 11 positions match TRBD2. Germline V gene sequence: CDR1 LGHNA, CDR2 YSLEER. There are 17 residues in the CDR3. V gave up 1 base and J gave up 3 bases; unmatched junction bases: 6. CDR3 sequence reads: CASSQGASGGLTDTQYF. The CDR3, as DNA: TGCGCCAGCAGCCAAGGGGCTAGCGGGGGGTTGACAGATACGCAGTATTTT.

The chain carries TRBV6-1 and TRBJ2-1; D is perhaps TRBD1 (6 bases). The CDR3 spans 14 residues. V dropped 4 bases and J dropped 4 bases, with 11 bases sitting between them. Looked up from germline, CDR1 is MNHNS and CDR2 is SASEGT. This CDR3 reads CASSAGALYNEQFF. CDR3 DNA sequence: TGTGCCAGCAGTGCAGGGGCTTTATACAATGAGCAGTTCTTC.

As DNA, the CDR3 is TGTGCCAGCAGCCAATACGGACAGGGGTACGAGCAGTACTTC. Protein sequence: CASSQYGQGYEQYF. The V call is TRBV16, the J call TRBJ2-7; 9 bases are shared with TRBD1. The CDR3 sequence is 14 residues long. Germline CDR1 and CDR2: KGHSY and FQNENV. After removal of 1 base from V and 4 bases from J, the junction contained 2 bases not matched to a gene.

This CDR3 reads CASSVGLHTTGGALETQYF. The DNA of the CDR3 is TGTGCCAGCAGCGTAGGACTTCACACCACAGGGGGCGCTTTGGAGACCCAGTACTTC. The chain has TRBV9 and TRBJ2-5; TRBD1 matches 9 bases. With 0 bases clipped from V and 5 bases from J, the junction kept 17 bases outside the gene matches. This CDR3 is 19 amino acids long. The germline gives CDR1 SGDLS, CDR2 YYNGEE.

The chain recombines TRBV18 with TRBJ2-3; D uncertain. The germline V gene has CDR1 KGHSH and CDR2 LQKENI. CDR3 length equals 13 residues. V dropped 2 bases and J dropped 5 bases, with 8 bases sitting between them. The CDR3 protein is CASSPNTGDTQYF. DNA for the CDR3: TGTGCCAGCTCACCAAACACGGGAGATACGCAGTATTTT.

The chain carries TRBV5-4 and TRBJ2-2, with TRBD2 matching 9 bases. V was clipped by 2 bases and J by 0 bases; unmatched bases: 5. The CDR3 extends over 17 amino acids. CDR1 and CDR2 (germline): SGHNT, YYREEE (reference sequence). The CDR3 DNA reads TGTGCCAGCAGCTTTAGCGGGGGCCCTTCGAACACCGGGGAGCTGTTTTTT. The encoded protein is CASSFSGGPSNTGELFF.

The rearrangement joins TRBV28 to TRBJ1-1; perhaps TRBD1 as D (6 bases). The V end lost 6 bases, the J end lost 4 bases, and 18 bases lay between the germline ends. The CDR3 has 15 residues. Germline V gene data show CDR1 as MDHEN and CDR2 as SYDVKM. The CDR3 is CASRPQNQGFTEAFF. CDR3 DNA: TGTGCCAGCAGACCCCAAAACCAGGGGTTCACTGAAGCTTTCTTT.

The genes are TRBV19 and TRBJ1-1; no definite D call. The CDR3 is 14 residues long. V was cut by 3 bases and J by 1 base, with 9 bases left in between. Germline CDR1 reads LNHDA; CDR2 reads SQIVND (reference sequence). The CDR3 protein is CASSIRTGNTEAFF. The CDR3 DNA sequence: TGTGCCAGTAGTATTAGGACTGGGAACACTGAAGCTTTCTTT.

The V call is TRBV18, the J call TRBJ2-7, with TRBD1 identical over 7 bases. CDR3 size: 14 residues. Per the germline V gene, CDR1 is KGHSH and CDR2 is LQKENI. J gave up 1 base and V 2 bases, and 2 bases lay outside the gene matches. This CDR3 reads CASSPIQGSYEQYF. The DNA for the CDR3 is TGTGCCAGCTCACCAATACAGGGGTCCTACGAGCAGTACTTC.